The clone carrying this T cell receptor (beta chain) has just one count. V gave up 3 bases and J gave up 0 bases, with 14 bases separating them. The CDR3 length is 17 residues. CDR1 MNHEY and CDR2 SMNVEV come from the germline V gene (reference sequence). Libraries were prepared by immunoSEQ multiplex PCR; TCRdb keeps only in-frame clonotypes and omits some of them. The top ten clones hold roughly 3% of a sample with roughly 130,000 clones, about 80% of them seen once. This sample is drawn from a study of blood T cell repertoires in COVID-19. The chain is built from TRBV27 and TRBJ2-2; D might be TRBD2 (7 bases). The clonotype originates from a woman aged 80 or over with acute or convalescent COVID-19. What was sequenced was peripheral blood. CDR3 bases: TGTGCCAGCAGTTTCCGGGGGGCAGTATCGAACACCGGGGAGCTGTTTTTT. It codes for CASSFRGAVSNTGELFF.